The text below deals with one TCR beta chain. This clone's antigen is unknown. Base qualities were left out, and no much larger clone turns up one base away. The sample belongs to a study of glioma-infiltrating T cells after dendritic cell vaccination (dated by TCRdb to the mid-2010s). Background for the entire study: The cohort comprised approximately 15 glioblastoma patients from Phase I and II dendritic cell vaccination trials, 9 newly diagnosed and 6 with recurrent disease. Each patient was given three intradermal dendritic cell vaccine injections, spaced two weeks apart, in the arm below the axilla. In glioblastoma patients vaccinated with dendritic cells, deep sequencing of TCR beta CDR3 regions served to measure tumor-infiltrating lymphocyte content and to compare repertoires between tumor and blood. Autologous tumor lysate-pulsed dendritic cell vaccination was administered to the patients between about 2002 and 2012. Survival after dendritic cell vaccination was correlated with TCR sequencing metrics such as TIL content and the overlap between tumor and blood repertoires. The vaccine consisted of monocyte-derived dendritic cells cultured about 7 days with IL-4 and GM-CSF, then pulsed overnight with autologous tumor lysate.

Patients were selected on the basis of adequate residual fresh-frozen tumor tissue and more than two years of available survival data. Although molecular status otherwise differed among the glioblastoma patients, no patient had an isocitrate dehydrogenase mutation. PBMC were collected before vaccination, two weeks after the third vaccination, and at tumor progression if progression occurred. The Qiagen DNeasy Blood extraction Kit was used to extract genomic DNA. Points the paper makes about the study in general: The cohort was small and heterogeneous, and full blood and tumor sets were available for few patients, with initial-recurrent tumor pairs available for even fewer patients. No direct relationship between TCR clonality and survival was found, suggesting a diverse polyclonal response may matter. After dendritic cell vaccination, a higher estimated pretreatment TIL content predicted longer time to progression and overall survival. The three-group TCR overlap response model was described as speculative and requiring prospective validation.

TCRB CDR3 regions were amplified from 1.5 to 2 ug genomic DNA, or all available DNA if less, using the immunoSEQ assay. The multiplex PCR relied on 60 forward primers for TCR V beta segments and 13 reverse primers for J beta segments. Synthetic control templates were spiked into each sample at limiting dilution to estimate reads per starting template. The Illumina HiSeq System generated 87 bp sequencing reads. Processing in the source paper ran as follows. PCR and sequencing errors were removed by a nearest neighbor algorithm that merged closely related sequences. TCR overlap was measured as the percentage of unique tumor TCR beta sequences that were also present in the peripheral blood of the same patient. TCRdb mirrors the immuneACCESS table, restricted to in-frame sequences. Some clones are absent from its copies; in checked studies, under half trace to an unresolved V gene, and the reason for the others is unknown. V, J and clone size were drawn from that table, and D and trimming were deduced from the DNA. Here the sample has some 100,000 clones; 79% occur a single time. The ten biggest clones cover around 6% of the sample.

The CDR3 starts with the cysteine, ends with the phenylalanine, and has 14 residues. The read is trimmed to its CDR3 DNA, 42 bases read in frame from base 1. Trimmed from V: 8 bases; trimmed from J: 4 bases; junction bases lacking a gene match: 8. The CDR1 and CDR2 encoded by the germline V gene (reference sequence) are MNHEY and SMNVEV. The starting material was blood, obtained before dendritic cell vaccination. This receptor was identified in a human donor with glioblastoma. Recombination joined TRBV27 with TRBJ2-7; TRBD1 matches 10 bases in the middle. The CDR3 loop reads CASGRQGAYYEQYF. The bases are TGTGCCAGCGGCAGACAGGGGGCTTATTACGAGCAGTACTTC.